These 23 T cell receptor beta chains originate from one sample sequenced in a study of lymphopenia after photon versus proton radiotherapy. Only in-frame clones appear in the TCRdb table, and some are missing; sequencing was by immunoSEQ multiplex PCR. The table has tens of thousands of clones, approximately 84% seen once. The sequencing used peripheral blood, collected from a patient treated with photon-based radiotherapy. The receptors shown here come from a woman between 45 and 65 years old with pancreatic cancer.

This sequence joins TRBV5-1 and TRBJ2-3, with TRBD2 matching 14 bases. From germline, CDR1 is SGHRS and CDR2 YFSETQ. Trimming took 7 bases from V and 5 from J; bases not matched to a gene: 12. The CDR3 extends over 17 amino acids. CDR3 DNA sequence: TGCGCCAGCGCCGGACTAGCGGGAGGCCTTGGGAGAGATACGCAGTATTTT. Its translation is CASAGLAGGLGRDTQYF.

The chain recombines TRBV27 with TRBJ1-4, with 8 bases that match TRBD1. Germline CDR1 reads MNHEY; CDR2 reads SMNVEV (reference sequence). V shed 6 bases, J shed 8 bases, and the junction held 14 bases outside the gene matches. CDR3 length equals 16 residues. Written as DNA, the CDR3 is TGTGCCAGCAGCCCCAGGAGACAGGGGATTTACGAAAAACTGTTTTTT. It is translated as CASSPRRQGIYEKLFF.

The chain combines TRBV6-4 with TRBJ2-2; D is unresolved. CDR1 and CDR2 (germline): MRHNA, SNTAGT. V lost 6 bases and J 1 base, leaving 6 bases between the germline ends. The CDR3 is made up of 13 amino acids. The CDR3 protein is CASRDKNTGELFF. The CDR3 DNA sequence: TGTGCCAGCAGAGACAAGAACACCGGGGAGCTGTTTTTT.

The chain has TRBV19 and TRBJ1-5; tentatively, D is TRBD1 (6 bases). Trimming cost V 3 bases and J 0 bases, with 9 bases left between them. The germline V gene has CDR1 LNHDA and CDR2 SQIVND (reference sequence). CDR3 length: 15 residues. The CDR3 nucleotides are TGTGCCAGTAGTATGGACAGCTATAGCAATCAGCCCCAGCATTTT. Amino acid sequence: CASSMDSYSNQPQHF.

This chain links TRBV6-1 with TRBJ2-1; 9 positions match TRBD2. The CDR3 has 15 amino acids. The V gene end was trimmed by 0 bases and the J gene end by 3 bases; junction bases not matched to a gene: 0. CDR1 is MNHNS and CDR2 is SASEGT in the germline V gene. Here the CDR3 DNA reads TGTGCCAGCAGTGAAGCAGCGGGAGGCTACAATGAGCAGTTCTTC. As protein: CASSEAAGGYNEQFF.

The V gene is TRBV5-4, the J gene TRBJ1-2; D gene unclear. The CDR3 contains 15 residues. In germline, CDR1 is SGHNT, CDR2 YYREEE (reference sequence). V dropped 4 bases and J dropped 0 bases, with 13 bases sitting between them. CDR3 DNA: TGTGCCAGCAGCCTGACCCTCACCTCTAACTATGGCTACACCTTC. Translating gives CASSLTLTSNYGYTF.

The J gene is TRBJ2-7, the V gene TRBV4-1, with D perhaps TRBD2 (5 bases). CDR1 and CDR2 from the germline V gene are MGHRA and YSYEKL. The CDR3 contains 15 residues. V was cut by 0 bases and J by 3 bases, with 12 bases left in between. CDR3 protein: CASSQEPRGNYEQYF. The CDR3 DNA reads TGCGCCAGCAGCCAAGAGCCGAGAGGGAACTACGAGCAGTACTTC.

J is TRBJ2-3 and V is TRBV9, with D uncertain. Germline V lookup: CDR1 SGDLS, CDR2 YYNGEE. CDR3 length equals 12 residues. The V end lost 0 bases, the J end lost 5 bases, and 4 bases lay between the germline ends. The CDR3 protein is CASSVAGDTQYF. The CDR3 DNA is TGTGCCAGCAGCGTAGCGGGAGATACGCAGTATTTT.

The genes are TRBV10-1 and TRBJ2-1; TRBD2 matches at 10 bases. This CDR3 contains 19 residues. Germline CDR1 and CDR2: WNHNN and SYGVQD (reference sequence). V lost 0 bases, J lost 7 bases, and 15 bases stayed unmatched. CDR3 residues: CASSESTGTSAGSRNEQFF. The CDR3 region has the DNA TGCGCCAGCAGTGAGTCCACCGGGACTAGCGCTGGAAGCCGTAATGAGCAGTTCTTC.

The gene calls are TRBV13 and TRBJ2-3, with D perhaps TRBD1 (5 bases). Trimming pared 2 bases from V and 3 bases from J, leaving 18 bases between. Germline V gives CDR1 PRHDT, CDR2 FYEKMQ (reference sequence). CDR3 length equals 17 residues. CDR3 protein: CASSLRPLAGRTDTQYF. The CDR3 DNA follows: TGTGCCAGCAGCTTAAGGCCGCTGGCAGGGCGAACAGATACGCAGTATTTT.

CDR3 DNA: TGTGCCAGCAGCTTTCCGGGGGACGAGCAGTACTTC. Its translation: CASSFPGDEQYF. J is TRBJ2-7 and V is TRBV5-6, with TRBD2 as a possible D gene (6 bases). Germline V gene sequence: CDR1 SGHDT, CDR2 YYEEEE. The CDR3 has 12 amino acids. Trimming left V 2 bases short and J 5 bases short, with 8 bases between.

Concerning this clone itself: The identical CDR3 is also encoded by other nucleotide sequences in the sample. The gene calls are TRBV19 and TRBJ2-3, with D tentatively TRBD2 (6 bases). The CDR3 has 14 amino acids. The germline V gene has CDR1 LNHDA and CDR2 SQIVND (reference sequence). V shed 4 bases and J shed 0 bases, with 8 bases lying between them. The CDR3 DNA sequence: TGTGCCAGTAGTACAAGCGGGAGCACAGATACGCAGTATTTT. It yields the protein CASSTSGSTDTQYF.

This chain joins TRBV6-1 and TRBJ2-5; tentatively, D is TRBD2 (5 bases). The CDR3 covers 13 residues. Germline CDR1 and CDR2: MNHNS and SASEGT. The V end was cut by 6 bases, the J end by 4 bases, with 12 bases between. CDR3 region: CASSRDRGETQYF. CDR3 in DNA: TGTGCCAGCAGCCGGGATAGAGGAGAGACCCAGTACTTC.

This chain links TRBV6-1 with TRBJ1-2; tentatively, D is TRBD1 (5 bases). From germline, CDR1 is MNHNS and CDR2 SASEGT. Deletions cut 2 bases from V and 6 bases from J, with 16 bases between. There are 15 residues in the CDR3. CDR3 coding DNA: TGTGCCAGCAGTGAACCAGGGAGGGTCGGCCATGGCTACACCTTC. It specifies CASSEPGRVGHGYTF.

The chain carries TRBV5-6 and TRBJ1-1, with D unclear. Germline assignment: CDR1 SGHDT and CDR2 YYEEEE. The CDR3 has 13 amino acids. V was cut by 0 bases and J by 4 bases, with 7 bases left in between. In DNA, the CDR3 is TGTGCCAGCAGCTTGGGTTGGGGCACTGAAGCTTTCTTT. Its protein product is CASSLGWGTEAFF.

The chain joins TRBV19 to TRBJ2-2; 10 positions agree with TRBD1. CDR3 length: 14 amino acids. The V segment lost 6 bases and the J segment 6 bases; nucleotides outside the gene matches: 4. The germline gives CDR1 LNHDA, CDR2 SQIVND (reference sequence). The CDR3 bases are TGTGCCAGTAGCAGACAGGGGGCCTCCGGGGAGCTGTTTTTT. Its translation is CASSRQGASGELFF.

The genes are TRBV28 and TRBJ2-7, with 9 positions matching TRBD1. The length of the CDR3 is 15 residues. V was pared by 9 bases and J by 6 bases, with 15 bases of the junction left unmatched. Germline CDR1 is MDHEN and CDR2 is SYDVKM. CDR3 amino acids: CASQIPTGGFGEQYF. The CDR3 coding sequence is TGTGCCAGTCAGATCCCGACAGGGGGGTTTGGCGAGCAGTACTTC.

The chain couples TRBV28 to TRBJ2-5; 7 positions agree with TRBD1. Looked up from germline, CDR1 is MDHEN and CDR2 is SYDVKM. Trimming took 5 bases from V and 0 from J; bases not matched to a gene: 6. The CDR3 consists of 15 residues. CDR3 nucleotide sequence: TGTGCCAGCAGTGACGGGACAGCGCACCAAGAGACCCAGTACTTC. Residues: CASSDGTAHQETQYF.

The chain carries TRBV7-2 and TRBJ1-5, with a tentative D call TRBD1 (5 bases). This CDR3 comprises 14 residues. Trimming left V 5 bases short and J 7 bases short, with 15 bases between. CDR1 SGHTA and CDR2 FQGNSA come from the germline V gene. CDR3 amino acids: CASSGRTTGQPQHF. The CDR3 DNA reads TGTGCCAGCAGCGGGCGGACAACGGGGCAGCCCCAGCATTTT.

This sequence joins TRBV11-2 and TRBJ2-2; 9 bases are a match to TRBD1. Per germline, CDR1 SGHAT and CDR2 FQNNGV. The CDR3 has 15 residues. After removal of 5 bases from V and 7 bases from J, the junction contained 8 bases not matched to a gene. The DNA for the CDR3 is TGTGCCAGCAGCCCAGGACAGGGGCTGGGCGGGGAGCTGTTTTTT. Amino acid sequence: CASSPGQGLGGELFF. Looking up the rest from reference TRBV11-2 and TRBJ2-2 gives the full variable domain: EAGVAQSPRYKIIEKRQSVAFWCNPISGHATLYWYQQILGQGPKLLIQFQNNGVVDDSQLPKDRFSAERLKGVDSTLKIQPAKLEDSAVYLCASSPGQGLGGELFFGEGSRLTVL.

The chain uses TRBV13 and TRBJ2-3, with 9 bases fitting TRBD2. The CDR3 sequence is 16 residues long. Germline assignment: CDR1 PRHDT and CDR2 FYEKMQ (reference sequence). J was trimmed by 4 bases and V by 1 base; bases with no gene match: 6. The CDR3 here is CASSLVLAGNPDTQYF. The CDR3 nucleotides read TGTGCCAGCAGCTTAGTCCTAGCGGGAAACCCAGATACGCAGTATTTT.

This clone showed up just once. The chain employs TRBV9 and TRBJ2-2, with TRBD2 matching 10 bases. J was trimmed by 1 base and V by 4 bases; bases with no gene match: 7. CDR1 and CDR2 (germline): SGDLS, YYNGEE. There are 17 residues in the CDR3. The CDR3 DNA follows: TGTGCCAGCAGCCTTGGGGCTAGCGGGAGGAACACCGGGGAGCTGTTTTTT. This gives the protein CASSLGASGRNTGELFF. The whole variable domain, remainder taken from reference TRBV9 and TRBJ2-2, is DSGVTQTPKHLITATGQRVTLRCSPRSGDLSVYWYQQSLDQGLQFLIQYYNGEERAKGNILERFSAQQFPDLHSELNLSSLELGDSALYFCASSLGASGRNTGELFFGEGSRLTVL.

This chain connects TRBV15 to TRBJ1-1; 8 nucleotides agree with TRBD1. V lost 0 bases to trimming and J lost 2 bases; unmatched junction nucleotides: 8. The CDR3 has 17 residues. Germline lookup yields CDR1 LNHNV and CDR2 YYDKDF (reference sequence). Written as DNA, the CDR3 is TGTGCCACCAGCAGAGATCCCGGACAGGGCTATAACACTGAAGCTTTCTTT. Translating it yields CATSRDPGQGYNTEAFF.